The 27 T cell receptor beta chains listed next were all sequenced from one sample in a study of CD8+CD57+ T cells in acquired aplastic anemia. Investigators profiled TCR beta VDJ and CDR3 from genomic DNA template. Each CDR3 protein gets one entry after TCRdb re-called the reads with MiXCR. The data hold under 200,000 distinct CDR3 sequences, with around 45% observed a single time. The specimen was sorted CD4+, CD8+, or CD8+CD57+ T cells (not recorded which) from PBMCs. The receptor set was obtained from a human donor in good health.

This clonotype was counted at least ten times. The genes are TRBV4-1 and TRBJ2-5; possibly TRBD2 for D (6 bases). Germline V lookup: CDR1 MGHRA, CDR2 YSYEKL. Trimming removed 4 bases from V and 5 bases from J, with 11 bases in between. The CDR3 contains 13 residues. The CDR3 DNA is TGCGCCAGCAGCCTTACTAGCTGGGAGACCCAGTACTTC. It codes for CASSLTSWETQYF.

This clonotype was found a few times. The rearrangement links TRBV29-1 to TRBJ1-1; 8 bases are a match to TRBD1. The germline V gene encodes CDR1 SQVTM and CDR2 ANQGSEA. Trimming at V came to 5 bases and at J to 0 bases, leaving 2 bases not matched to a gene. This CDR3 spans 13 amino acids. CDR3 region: CSVLTGVNTEAFF. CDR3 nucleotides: TGCAGCGTTCTGACAGGGGTGAACACTGAAGCTTTCTTT.

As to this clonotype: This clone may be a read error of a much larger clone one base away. The CDR3 region is CASSLGQGSGEKQFF. In DNA form, the CDR3 reads TGTGCCAGCAGTTTGGGGCAGGGTTCGGGTGAAAAACAGTTTTTT. The chain links TRBV12-3 or TRBV12-4 to TRBJ1-4, with D possibly matching TRBD1 (5 bases). The CDR3 runs to 15 residues.

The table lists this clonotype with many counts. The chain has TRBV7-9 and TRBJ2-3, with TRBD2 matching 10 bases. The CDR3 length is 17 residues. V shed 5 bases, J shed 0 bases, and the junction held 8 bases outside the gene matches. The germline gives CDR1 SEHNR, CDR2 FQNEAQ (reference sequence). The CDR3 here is CASSGAGLAESTDTQYF. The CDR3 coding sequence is TGTGCCAGCAGCGGTGCAGGACTAGCGGAAAGCACAGATACGCAGTATTTT.

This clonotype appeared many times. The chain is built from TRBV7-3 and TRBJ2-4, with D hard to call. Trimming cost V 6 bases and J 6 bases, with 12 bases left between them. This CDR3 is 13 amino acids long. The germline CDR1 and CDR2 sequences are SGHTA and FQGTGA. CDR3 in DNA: TGTGCCAGCAGTACTGACGGATTAAACATTCAGTACTTC. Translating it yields CASSTDGLNIQYF.

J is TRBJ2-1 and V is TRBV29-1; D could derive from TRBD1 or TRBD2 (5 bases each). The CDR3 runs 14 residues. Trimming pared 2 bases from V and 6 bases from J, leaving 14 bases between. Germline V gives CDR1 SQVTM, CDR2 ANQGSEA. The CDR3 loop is CSVERYRGANEQFF. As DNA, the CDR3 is TGCAGCGTTGAACGGTACCGGGGCGCCAATGAGCAGTTCTTC.

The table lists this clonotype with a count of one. CDR3 sequence (DNA): TGTGCCAGCAGCTTAGGTCAGGGTGGCCTGGGGGAAACGCAGTATTTT. This encodes CASSLGQGGLGETQYF. The J gene is TRBJ2-3, the V gene TRBV11-1, with D perhaps being TRBD1 or TRBD2 (5 bases each). This CDR3 has 16 residues. With 1 base removed from V and 9 bases from J, the gap between germline ends came to 20 bases. CDR1 and CDR2 (germline): SGHAT, FQDESV (reference sequence). Combining the CDR3 with reference TRBV11-1 and TRBJ2-3 gives the whole variable domain EAEVAQSPRYKITEKSQAVAFWCDPISGHATLYWYRQILGQGPELLVQFQDESVVDDSQLPKDRFSAERLKGVDSTLKIQPAELGDSAMYLCASSLGQGGLGETQYFGPGTRLTVL.

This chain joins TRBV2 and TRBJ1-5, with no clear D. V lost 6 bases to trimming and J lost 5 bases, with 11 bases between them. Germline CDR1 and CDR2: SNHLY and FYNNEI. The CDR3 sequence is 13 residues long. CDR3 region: CASRSRRDQPQHF. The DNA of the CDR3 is TGTGCCAGCAGAAGTCGCCGGGATCAGCCCCAGCATTTT. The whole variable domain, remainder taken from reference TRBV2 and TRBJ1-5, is EPEVTQTPSHQVTQMGQEVILRCVPISNHLYFYWYRQILGQKVEFLVSFYNNEISEKSEIFDDQFSVERPDGSNFTLKIRSTKLEDSAMYFCASRSRRDQPQHFGDGTRLSIL.

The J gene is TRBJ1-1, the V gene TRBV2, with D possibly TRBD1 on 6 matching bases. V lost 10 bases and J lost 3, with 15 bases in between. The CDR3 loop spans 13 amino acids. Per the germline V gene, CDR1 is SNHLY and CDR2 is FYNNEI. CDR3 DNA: TGTGCCACCCTGCGGACAGCGGACACTGAAGCTTTCTTT. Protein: CATLRTADTEAFF.

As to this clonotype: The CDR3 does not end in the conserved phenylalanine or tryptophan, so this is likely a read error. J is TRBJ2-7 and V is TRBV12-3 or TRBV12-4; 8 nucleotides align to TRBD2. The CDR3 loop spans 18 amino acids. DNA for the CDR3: TGTGCCAGCAGTACACACGTTGGGGGTACTAGCGGATCCTGCGAGCAGTACTCC. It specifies CASSTHVGGTSGSCEQYS.

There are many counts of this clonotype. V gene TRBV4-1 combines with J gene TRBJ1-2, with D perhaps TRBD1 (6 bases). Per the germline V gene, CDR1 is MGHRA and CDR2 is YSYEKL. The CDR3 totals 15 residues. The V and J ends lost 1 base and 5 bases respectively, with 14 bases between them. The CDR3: CASSQGDTVRYGYTF. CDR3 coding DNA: TGCGCCAGCAGCCAAGGGGACACTGTTAGATATGGCTACACCTTC.

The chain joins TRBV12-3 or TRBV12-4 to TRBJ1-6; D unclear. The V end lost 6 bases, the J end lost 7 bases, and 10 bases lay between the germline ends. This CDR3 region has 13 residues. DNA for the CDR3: TGTGCCAGCAGAGAGACTCTAAATTCACCCCTCCACTTT. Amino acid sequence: CASRETLNSPLHF.

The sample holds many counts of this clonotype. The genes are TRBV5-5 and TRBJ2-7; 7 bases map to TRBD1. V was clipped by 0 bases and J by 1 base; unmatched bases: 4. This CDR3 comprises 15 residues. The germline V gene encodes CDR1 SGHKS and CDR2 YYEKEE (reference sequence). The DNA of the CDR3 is TGTGCCAGCAGCTTGGAGGGGGCCCGTTCCTACGAGCAGTACTTC. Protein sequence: CASSLEGARSYEQYF.

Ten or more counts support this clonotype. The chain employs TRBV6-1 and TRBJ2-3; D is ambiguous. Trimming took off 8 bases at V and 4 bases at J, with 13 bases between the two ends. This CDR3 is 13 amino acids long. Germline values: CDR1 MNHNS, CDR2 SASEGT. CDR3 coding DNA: TGTGCCAGCTTATATCCTTGGGCAGATACGCAGTATTTT. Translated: CASLYPWADTQYF.

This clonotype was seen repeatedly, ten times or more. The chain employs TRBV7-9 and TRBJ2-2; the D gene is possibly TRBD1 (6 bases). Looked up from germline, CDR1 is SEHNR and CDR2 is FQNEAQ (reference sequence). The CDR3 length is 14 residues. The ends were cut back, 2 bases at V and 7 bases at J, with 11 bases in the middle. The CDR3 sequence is CASSLSRGSGELFF. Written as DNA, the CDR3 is TGTGCCAGCAGCTTAAGTAGGGGGAGCGGGGAGCTGTTTTTT. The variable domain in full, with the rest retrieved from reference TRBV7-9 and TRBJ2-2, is DTGVSQNPRHKITKRGQNVTFRCDPISEHNRLYWYRQTLGQGPEFLTYFQNEAQLEKSRLLSDRFSAERPKGSFSTLEIQRTEQGDSAMYLCASSLSRGSGELFFGEGSRLTVL.

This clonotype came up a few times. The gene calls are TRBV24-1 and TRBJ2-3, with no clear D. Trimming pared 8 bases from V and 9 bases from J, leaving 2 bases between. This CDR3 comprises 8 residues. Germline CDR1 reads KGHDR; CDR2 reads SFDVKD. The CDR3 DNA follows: TGTGCCACCAACACGCAGTATTTT. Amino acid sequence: CATNTQYF.

CDR3 sequence reads: CASSTSTGNSPLHF. CDR3 coding DNA: TGTGCCAGTAGTACTTCGACAGGGAATTCACCCCTCCACTTT. The gene calls are TRBV19 and TRBJ1-6, with 7 bases identical to TRBD1. J gave up 7 bases and V 4 bases, and 4 bases lay outside the gene matches. Germline CDR1 is LNHDA and CDR2 is SQIVND (reference sequence). The CDR3 runs 14 residues.

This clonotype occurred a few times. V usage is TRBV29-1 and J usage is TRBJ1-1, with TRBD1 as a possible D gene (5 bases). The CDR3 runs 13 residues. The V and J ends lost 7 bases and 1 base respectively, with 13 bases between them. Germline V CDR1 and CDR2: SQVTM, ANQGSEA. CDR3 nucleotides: TGCAGCGCCGAAGGGGCGGGGAACACTGAAGCTTTCTTT. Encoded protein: CSAEGAGNTEAFF.

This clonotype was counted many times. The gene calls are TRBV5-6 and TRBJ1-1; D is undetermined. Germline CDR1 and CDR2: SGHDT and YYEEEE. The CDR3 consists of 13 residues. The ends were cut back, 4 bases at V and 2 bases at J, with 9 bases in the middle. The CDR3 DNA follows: TGTGCCAGCAGCCTCAGGCCCAACACTGAAGCTTTCTTT. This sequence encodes CASSLRPNTEAFF.

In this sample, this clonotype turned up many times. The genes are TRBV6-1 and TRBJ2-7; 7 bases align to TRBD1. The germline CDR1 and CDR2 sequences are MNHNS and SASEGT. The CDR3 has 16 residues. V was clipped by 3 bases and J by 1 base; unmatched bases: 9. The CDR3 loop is CASSEGLGRGSYEQYF. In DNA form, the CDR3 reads TGTGCCAGCAGTGAGGGGTTAGGCAGGGGGTCCTACGAGCAGTACTTC.

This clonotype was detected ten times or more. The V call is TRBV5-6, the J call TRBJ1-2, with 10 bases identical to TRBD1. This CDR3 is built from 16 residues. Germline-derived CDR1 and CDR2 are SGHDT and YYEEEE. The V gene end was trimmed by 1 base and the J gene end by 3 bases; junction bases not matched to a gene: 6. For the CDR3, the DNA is TGTGCCAGCAGCTTGATAGGACAGGGGGTAGACTATGGCTACACCTTC. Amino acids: CASSLIGQGVDYGYTF.

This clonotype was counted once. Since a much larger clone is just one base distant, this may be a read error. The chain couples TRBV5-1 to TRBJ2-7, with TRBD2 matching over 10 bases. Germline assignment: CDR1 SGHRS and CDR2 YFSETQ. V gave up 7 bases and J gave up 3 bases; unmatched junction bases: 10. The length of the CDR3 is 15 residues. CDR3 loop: CASSPSGGQFYEQYF. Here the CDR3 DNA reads TGCGCCAGCTCCCCTAGCGGGGGTCAGTTCTACGAGCAGTACTTC.

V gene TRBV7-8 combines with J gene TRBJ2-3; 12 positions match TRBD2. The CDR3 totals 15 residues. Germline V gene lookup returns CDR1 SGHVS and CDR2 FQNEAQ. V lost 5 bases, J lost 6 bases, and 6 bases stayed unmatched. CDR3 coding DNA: TGTGCCAGCAGCAACGGACTAGCGGGACGGGATACGCAGTATTTT. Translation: CASSNGLAGRDTQYF.

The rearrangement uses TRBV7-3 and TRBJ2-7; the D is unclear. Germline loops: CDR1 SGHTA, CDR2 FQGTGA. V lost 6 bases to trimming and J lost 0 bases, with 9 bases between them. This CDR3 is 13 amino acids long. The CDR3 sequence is CASSPHPSYEQYF. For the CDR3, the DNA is TGTGCCAGCAGTCCCCATCCCTCCTACGAGCAGTACTTC.

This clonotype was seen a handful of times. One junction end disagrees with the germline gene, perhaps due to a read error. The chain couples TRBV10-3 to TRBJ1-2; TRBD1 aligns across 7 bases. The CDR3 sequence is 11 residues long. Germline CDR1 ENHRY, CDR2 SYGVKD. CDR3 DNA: TGTGCCATCGACAGGGAGGATGGCTACACCTTT. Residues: CAIDREDGYTF.

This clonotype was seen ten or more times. CDR3 sequence: CASSLGNSHQPQHF. CDR3 in DNA: TGTGCCAGCAGCTTAGGGAACAGTCATCAGCCCCAGCATTTT. The chain uses TRBV7-2 and TRBJ1-5; the D is unclear. Germline V gives CDR1 SGHTA, CDR2 FQGNSA. V was shortened by 1 base and J by 5 bases, with 9 bases between the two germline ends. The CDR3 totals 14 residues.

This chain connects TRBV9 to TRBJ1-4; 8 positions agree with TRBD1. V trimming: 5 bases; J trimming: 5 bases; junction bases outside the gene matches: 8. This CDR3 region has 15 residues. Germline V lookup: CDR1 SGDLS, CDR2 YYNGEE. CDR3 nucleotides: TGTGCCAGCAGTGTACGGCGGGACAGGAATGAAAAACTGTTTTTT. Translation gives CASSVRRDRNEKLFF.